This record covers a single T cell receptor beta chain. The CDR3 is 15 amino acids. V was cut by 0 bases and J by 7 bases, with 15 bases left in between. Germline CDR1 is LGHNA and CDR2 is YNFKEQ. Using a J-beta primer mix together with a sample-barcoded 5' primer, a second PCR was run for about 7 to 12 cycles. TCRdb ran MiXCR on the 5' RACE reads and lists one entry per CDR3 protein. The data show 380,000 or so distinct CDR3 sequences, with 45% to 65% seen just once and 51% held by the top ten. The data are from a study of blood T cells in healthy people across ages. Sequenced material: blood. The chain carries TRBV4-2 and TRBJ1-1; D not resolved. The clonotype was recovered from a man between 60 and 75 years old in good health. CDR3 protein: CASSQDPTPRVEAFF. CDR3 in DNA: TGTGCCAGCAGCCAAGACCCAACGCCACGGGTTGAAGCTTTCTTT.